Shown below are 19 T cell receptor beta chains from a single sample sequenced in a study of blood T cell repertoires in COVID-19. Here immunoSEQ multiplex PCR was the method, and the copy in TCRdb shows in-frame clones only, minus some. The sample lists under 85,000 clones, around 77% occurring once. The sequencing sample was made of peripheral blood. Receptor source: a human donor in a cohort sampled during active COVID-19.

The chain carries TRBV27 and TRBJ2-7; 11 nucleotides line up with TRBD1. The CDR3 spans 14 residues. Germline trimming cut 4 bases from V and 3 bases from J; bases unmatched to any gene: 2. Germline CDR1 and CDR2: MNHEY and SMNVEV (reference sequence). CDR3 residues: CASSSGTGGYEQYF. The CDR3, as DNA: TGTGCCAGCAGTTCAGGGACAGGGGGCTACGAGCAGTACTTC.

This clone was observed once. The CDR3 coding sequence is TGTGCCAGCAGCTTAGACACAACTAACTATGGCTACACCTTC. This translates into CASSLDTTNYGYTF. This sequence joins TRBV7-8 and TRBJ1-2; D is uncertain. The CDR3 runs to 14 residues. The V end was cut by 1 base, the J end by 0 bases, with 6 bases between. Germline CDR1 and CDR2: SGHVS and FQNEAQ.

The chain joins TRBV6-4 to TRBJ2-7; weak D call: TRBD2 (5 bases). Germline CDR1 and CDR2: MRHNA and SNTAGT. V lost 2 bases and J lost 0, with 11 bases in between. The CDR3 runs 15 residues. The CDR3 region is CASSDKRTSSYEQYF. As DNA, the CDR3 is TGTGCCAGCAGTGACAAGCGGACCAGCTCCTACGAGCAGTACTTC.

Written as DNA, the CDR3 is TGTGCCAGAAGCTTGACCGTGCGGACATCTAACTATGGCTACACCTTC. It yields the protein CARSLTVRTSNYGYTF. The chain couples TRBV5-3 to TRBJ1-2, with D perhaps TRBD1 (5 bases). TRBV5-3 is noted as an ORF with a role that remains uncertain. The CDR3 is 16 amino acids. V was shortened by 1 base and J by 0 bases, with 13 bases between the two germline ends.

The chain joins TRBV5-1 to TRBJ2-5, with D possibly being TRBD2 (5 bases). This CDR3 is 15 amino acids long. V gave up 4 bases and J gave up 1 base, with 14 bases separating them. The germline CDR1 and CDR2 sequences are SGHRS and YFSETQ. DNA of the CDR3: TGCGCCAGCAGCCCGACCGCGGGCACCCAAGAGACCCAGTACTTC. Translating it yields CASSPTAGTQETQYF.

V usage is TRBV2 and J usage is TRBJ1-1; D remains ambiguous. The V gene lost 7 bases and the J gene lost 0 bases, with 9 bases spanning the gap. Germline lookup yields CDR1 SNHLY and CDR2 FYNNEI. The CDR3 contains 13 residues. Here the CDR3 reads CASTEAMNTEAFF. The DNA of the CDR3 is TGTGCCAGCACGGAGGCCATGAACACTGAAGCTTTCTTT.

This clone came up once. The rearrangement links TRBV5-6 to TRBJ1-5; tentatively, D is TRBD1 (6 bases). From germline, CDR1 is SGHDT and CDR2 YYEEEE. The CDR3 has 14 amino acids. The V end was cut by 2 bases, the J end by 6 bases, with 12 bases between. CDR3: CASSLGPGVQPQHF. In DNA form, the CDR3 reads TGTGCCAGCAGCTTAGGGCCAGGGGTTCAGCCCCAGCATTTT.

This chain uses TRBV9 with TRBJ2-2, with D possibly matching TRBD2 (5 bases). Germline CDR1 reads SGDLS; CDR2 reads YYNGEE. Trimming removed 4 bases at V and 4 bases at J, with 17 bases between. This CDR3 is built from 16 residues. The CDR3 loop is CASSPLVATGTGELFF. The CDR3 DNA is TGTGCCAGCAGCCCGCTGGTAGCGACGGGCACCGGGGAGCTGTTTTTT.

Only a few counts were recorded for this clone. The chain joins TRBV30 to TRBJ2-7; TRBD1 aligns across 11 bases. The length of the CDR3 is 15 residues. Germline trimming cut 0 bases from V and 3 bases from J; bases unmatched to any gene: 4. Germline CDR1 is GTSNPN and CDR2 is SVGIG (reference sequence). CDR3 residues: CAWSVGTGGLYEQYF. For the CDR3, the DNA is TGTGCCTGGAGTGTGGGGACAGGGGGGCTCTACGAGCAGTACTTC. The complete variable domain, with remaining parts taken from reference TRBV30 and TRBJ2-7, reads SQTIHQWPATLVQPVGSPLSLECTVEGTSNPNLYWYRQAAGRGLQLLFYSVGIGQISSEVPQNLSASRPQDRQFILSSKKLLLSDSGFYLCAWSVGTGGLYEQYFGPGTRLTVT.

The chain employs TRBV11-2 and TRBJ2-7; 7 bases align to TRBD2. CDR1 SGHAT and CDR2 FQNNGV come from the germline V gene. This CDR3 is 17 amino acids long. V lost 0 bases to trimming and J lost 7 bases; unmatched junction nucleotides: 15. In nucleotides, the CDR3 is TGTGCCAGCAGCTTAGATCCGAGCGGGACTGGGTCGAGAGAGCAGTACTTC. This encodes CASSLDPSGTGSREQYF.

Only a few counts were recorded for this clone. The CDR3 here is CASSQDLGLADTQYF. Written as DNA, the CDR3 is TGCGCCAGCAGCCAAGATCTCGGGTTGGCAGATACGCAGTATTTT. The chain joins TRBV4-3 to TRBJ2-3, with D uncertain. The CDR3 has 15 residues. CDR1 is LGHNA and CDR2 is YSLEER in the germline V gene. V lost 0 bases, J lost 4 bases, and 11 bases lay in between.

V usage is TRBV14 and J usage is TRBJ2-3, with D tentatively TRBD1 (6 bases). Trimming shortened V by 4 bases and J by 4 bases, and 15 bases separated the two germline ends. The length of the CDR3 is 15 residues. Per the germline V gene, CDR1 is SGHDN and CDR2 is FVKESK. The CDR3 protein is CASSPYPGTPDTQYF. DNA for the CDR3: TGTGCCAGCAGCCCCTACCCCGGGACACCAGATACGCAGTATTTT.

The CDR3 sequence: CASSLVGQGGRPYEQYF. CDR3 DNA sequence: TGTGCCAGCAGCTTAGTGGGGCAGGGAGGCCGACCCTACGAGCAGTACTTC. The rearrangement uses TRBV7-8 and TRBJ2-7; weak D call: TRBD2 (6 bases). Trimming took 1 base from V and 2 from J, leaving 18 bases between them. The CDR3 loop spans 17 amino acids. Germline CDR1 SGHVS, CDR2 FQNEAQ.

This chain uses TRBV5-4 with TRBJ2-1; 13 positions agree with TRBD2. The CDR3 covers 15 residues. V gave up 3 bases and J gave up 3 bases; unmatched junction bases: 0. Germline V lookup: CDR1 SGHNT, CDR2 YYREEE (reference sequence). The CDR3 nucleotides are TGTGCCAGCAGCTGGACTAGCGGGGGCTACAATGAGCAGTTCTTC. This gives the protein CASSWTSGGYNEQFF.

The CDR3 sequence: CASSLEFAGGNGEQYF. The CDR3 DNA is TGTGCCAGCAGCTTAGAATTCGCGGGGGGGAATGGCGAGCAGTACTTC. The V and J genes are TRBV7-9 and TRBJ2-7; 9 bases line up with TRBD2. Trimming took 1 base from V and 6 from J; bases not matched to a gene: 10. This CDR3 is 16 amino acids long. Per the germline V gene, CDR1 is SEHNR and CDR2 is FQNEAQ (reference sequence).

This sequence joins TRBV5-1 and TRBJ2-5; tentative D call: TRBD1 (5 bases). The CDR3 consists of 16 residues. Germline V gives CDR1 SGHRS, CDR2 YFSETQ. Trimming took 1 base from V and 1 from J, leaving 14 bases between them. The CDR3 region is CASSLYLTAGQETQYF. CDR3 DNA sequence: TGCGCCAGCAGCTTGTATTTGACAGCCGGCCAAGAGACCCAGTACTTC.

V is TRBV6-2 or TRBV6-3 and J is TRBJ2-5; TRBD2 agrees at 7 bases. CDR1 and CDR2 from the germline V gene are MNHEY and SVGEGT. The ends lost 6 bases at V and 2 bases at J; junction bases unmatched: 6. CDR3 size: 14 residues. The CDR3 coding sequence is TGTGCCAGCAGCGCCGGGGAGGGTCAAGAGACCCAGTACTTC. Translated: CASSAGEGQETQYF.

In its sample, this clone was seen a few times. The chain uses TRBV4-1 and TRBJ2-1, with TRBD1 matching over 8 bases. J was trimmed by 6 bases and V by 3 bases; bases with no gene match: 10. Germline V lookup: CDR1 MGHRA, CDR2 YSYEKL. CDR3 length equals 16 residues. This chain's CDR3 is CASSQPAGTGLNEQFF. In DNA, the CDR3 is TGCGCCAGCAGCCAGCCAGCCGGGACAGGTCTCAATGAGCAGTTCTTC.

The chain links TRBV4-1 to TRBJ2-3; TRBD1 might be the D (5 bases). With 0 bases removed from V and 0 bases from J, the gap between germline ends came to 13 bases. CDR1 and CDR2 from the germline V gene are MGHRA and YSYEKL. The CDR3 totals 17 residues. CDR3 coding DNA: TGCGCCAGCAGCCAAGATAGGGGAACGGCTAGCACAGATACGCAGTATTTT. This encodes CASSQDRGTASTDTQYF.